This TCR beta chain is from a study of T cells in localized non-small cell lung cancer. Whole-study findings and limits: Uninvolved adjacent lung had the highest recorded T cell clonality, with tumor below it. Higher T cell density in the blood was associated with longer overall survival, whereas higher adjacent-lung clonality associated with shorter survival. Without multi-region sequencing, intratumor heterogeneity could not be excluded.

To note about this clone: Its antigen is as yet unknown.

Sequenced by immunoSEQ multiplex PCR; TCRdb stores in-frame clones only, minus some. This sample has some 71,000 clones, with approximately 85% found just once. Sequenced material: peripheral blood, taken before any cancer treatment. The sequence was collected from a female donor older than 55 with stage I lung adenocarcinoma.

Here the CDR3 DNA reads TGTGCCAGCAGAGGACAGGGGGCGGTCGGAGCGCAGTTCTTC. Protein sequence: CASRGQGAVGAQFF. V and J are TRBV6-1 and TRBJ2-1; 11 nucleotides line up with TRBD1. The germline V gene has CDR1 MNHNS and CDR2 SASEGT. After removal of 6 bases from V and 12 bases from J, the junction contained 10 bases not matched to a gene. CDR3 size: 14 residues.